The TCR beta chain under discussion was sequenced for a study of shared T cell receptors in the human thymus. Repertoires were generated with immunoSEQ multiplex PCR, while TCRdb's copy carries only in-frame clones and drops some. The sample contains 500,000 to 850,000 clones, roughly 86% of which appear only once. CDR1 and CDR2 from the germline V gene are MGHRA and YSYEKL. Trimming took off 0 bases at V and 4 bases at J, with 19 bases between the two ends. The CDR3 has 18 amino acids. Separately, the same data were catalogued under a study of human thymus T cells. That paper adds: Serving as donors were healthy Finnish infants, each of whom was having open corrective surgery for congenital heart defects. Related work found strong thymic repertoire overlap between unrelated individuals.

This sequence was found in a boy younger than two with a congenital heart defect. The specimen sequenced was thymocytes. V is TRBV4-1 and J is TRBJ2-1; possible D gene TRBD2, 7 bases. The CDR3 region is CASSQERGGPSEYNEQFF. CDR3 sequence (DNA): TGCGCCAGCAGCCAAGAAAGGGGGGGGCCTAGCGAATACAATGAGCAGTTCTTC.